This T cell receptor (beta chain) was profiled in a study of immune cell composition in non-small cell lung cancer. After removal of 2 bases from V and 4 bases from J, the junction contained 5 bases not matched to a gene. In germline, CDR1 is MNHEY, CDR2 SVGAGI. The CDR3 extends over 16 amino acids. A single count supports this clone. Its matching antigen is unknown. Normal lung sampling was at least 3 cm from the tumour, as distant as possible. Repertoires were generated with immunoSEQ multiplex PCR, while TCRdb's copy carries only in-frame clones and drops some. The sample records 850 to 1,300 clones, 60% to 85% being singletons. Study results and caveats: Squamous carcinomas (around 80%) more often had tumour-associated clones >0.5% than adenocarcinomas (roughly 33%). TIL tumour reactivity correlated with maximal tumour-associated clone frequency in adenocarcinoma. Smoking pack-years did not significantly correlate with tumour TCR-beta clonality.

The genes are TRBV6-5 and TRBJ2-3, with 11 nucleotides matching TRBD2. The source material was non-adjacent lung tissue. This receptor was identified in a human donor with non-small cell lung cancer. CDR3 in DNA: TGTGCCAGCAGTTACAGCCTAGCGGGGGGTCCAGATACGCAGTATTTT. Translating gives CASSYSLAGGPDTQYF.